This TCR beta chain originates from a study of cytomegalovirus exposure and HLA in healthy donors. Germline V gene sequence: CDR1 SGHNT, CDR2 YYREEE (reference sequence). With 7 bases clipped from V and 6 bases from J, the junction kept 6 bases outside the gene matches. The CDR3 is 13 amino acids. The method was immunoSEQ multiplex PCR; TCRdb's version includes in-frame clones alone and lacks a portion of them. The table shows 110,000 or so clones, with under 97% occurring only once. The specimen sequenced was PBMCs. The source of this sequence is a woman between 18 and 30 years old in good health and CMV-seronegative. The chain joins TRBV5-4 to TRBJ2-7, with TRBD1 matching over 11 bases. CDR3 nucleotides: TGTGCCAGCGGTCTTGGGACAGGGGGCGAGCAGTACTTC. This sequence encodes CASGLGTGGEQYF.